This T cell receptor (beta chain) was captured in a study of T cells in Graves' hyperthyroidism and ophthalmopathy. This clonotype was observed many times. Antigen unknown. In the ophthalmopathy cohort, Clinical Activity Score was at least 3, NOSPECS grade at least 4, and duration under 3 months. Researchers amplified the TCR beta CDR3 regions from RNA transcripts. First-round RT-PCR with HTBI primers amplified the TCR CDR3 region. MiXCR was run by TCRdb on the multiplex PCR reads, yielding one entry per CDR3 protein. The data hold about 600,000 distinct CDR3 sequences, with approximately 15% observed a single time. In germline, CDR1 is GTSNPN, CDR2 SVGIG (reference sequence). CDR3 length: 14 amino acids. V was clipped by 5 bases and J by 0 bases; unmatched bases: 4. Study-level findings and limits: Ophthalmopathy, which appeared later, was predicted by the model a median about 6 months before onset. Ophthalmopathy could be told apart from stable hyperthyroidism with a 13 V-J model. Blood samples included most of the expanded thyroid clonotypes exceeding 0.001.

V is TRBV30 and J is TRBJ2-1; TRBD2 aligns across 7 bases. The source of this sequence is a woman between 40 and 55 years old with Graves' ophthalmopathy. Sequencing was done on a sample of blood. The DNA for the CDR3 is TGTGCCTGGGGCGGGGGATTCTCCTACAATGAGCAGTTCTTC. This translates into CAWGGGFSYNEQFF.